Listed below are T cell receptor beta chains from one sample, sequenced in a study of ipilimumab plus nivolumab after autologous stem cell transplantation. Clones were sequenced by immunoSEQ multiplex PCR, and TCRdb holds only the in-frame ones, with some missing. The repertoire holds 1,500 to 2,000 clones, approximately 80% seen once, with more than 12% in the top ten. The sequenced sample was PBMCs, obtained in a trial of ipilimumab plus nivolumab as post-transplant consolidation. Source of these receptors: a female donor with multiple myeloma. Both conserved end residues are trimmed from each CDR3. Each record gives: V gene, J gene, CDR3 protein.

TRBV4-2	TRBJ1-5	ASSQGGGAHQPQH
TRBV11-3	TRBJ1-3	ASSQDGTTPGSGNTIY
TRBV7-2	TRBJ2-7	ASSGQGTSYEQY
TRBV7-3	TRBJ2-1	ASSLTPPGMGTEQF
TRBV16	TRBJ2-7	ASSQLAGAPGY
TRBV7-2	TRBJ2-7	ASSLVLAANYEQY
TRBV6-5	TRBJ2-3	ASSVPSSTDTQY
TRBV6-1	TRBJ1-1	ASKHREDTEAF
TRBV7-9	TRBJ1-2	ASSPETIYGYT
TRBV27	TRBJ2-7	ASSFKGGGGEQY
TRBV2	TRBJ2-3	ASSVGTFSTDTQY
TRBV28	TRBJ2-5	ASSFWGRGQETQY
TRBV28	TRBJ2-7	ASSSGLTNEQY
TRBV4-2	TRBJ1-2	ASRTTGGEGYT
TRBV5-1	TRBJ2-5	ASRDSSETQY
TRBV4-3	TRBJ2-5	ASSQDLLQGETQY
TRBV11-2	TRBJ2-7	ASSLDRGTPN
TRBV7-2	TRBJ2-1	ASTPSYEQF
TRBV9	TRBJ2-7	ASSVGAGTNRYEQY
TRBV28	TRBJ1-6	ASSFPTGGPYNSPLH
TRBV6-4	TRBJ1-6	ASSPDRVGSPLH
TRBV7-9	TRBJ2-3	ASSLSPDTQY
TRBV11-1	TRBJ2-7	ASSLETFSYEQY
TRBV5-6	TRBJ1-1	ASSLPTGATEAF
TRBV2	TRBJ2-6	ASSAQGVSGANVLT
TRBV19	TRBJ1-4	ASRDREDEKLF
TRBV5-6	TRBJ2-2	ASSLVGGAVGELF
TRBV5-1	TRBJ2-7	ASSSGFEQY
TRBV4-3	TRBJ1-3	ASSQDLPRSSGNTIY
TRBV9	TRBJ2-2	ASSALSVTGELF
TRBV6-5	TRBJ1-5	ASKGGAGQPQH
TRBV4-1	TRBJ1-2	ASSLSDGLYGYT
TRBV7-8	TRBJ2-7	ASSLIHTGREQY
TRBV7-2	TRBJ1-3	ASSLTGGNSGNTIY
TRBV5-1	TRBJ2-3	ASSLEAGKSTDTQY
TRBV7-2	TRBJ2-5	ASSLMGGEETQY
TRBV19	TRBJ1-2	ASIPADRGGGYT
TRBV6-5	TRBJ1-1	ASTEGGVGEAF
TRBV6-1	TRBJ1-2	ASSDRGVGLYGYT
TRBV27	TRBJ2-5	ASSFSGTGQETQY
TRBV28	TRBJ2-3	ASSLVGRVADTQY
TRBV6-6	TRBJ2-5	ASSFPQETQY
TRBV21-1	TRBJ1-5	ASSTALHWHHQPQH
TRBV27	TRBJ2-1	ASSLGGGSGREQF
TRBV5-1	TRBJ1-2	ASSLGSYGYT
TRBV9	TRBJ1-3	ASSVAGTGRSGNTIY
TRBV29-1	TRBJ2-5	SVGGRPERAYEETQY
TRBV10-1	TRBJ2-5	ASSDGPGRNQETQY
TRBV27	TRBJ2-1	ASSPVLSSYNEQF
TRBV5-4	TRBJ2-1	ASSLRRESYNEQF
TRBV7-7	TRBJ2-1	ASNRTSGRASSYNEQF
TRBV27	TRBJ2-7	ASSPSSYEQY
TRBV7-3	TRBJ2-5	ASSLNPQETQY